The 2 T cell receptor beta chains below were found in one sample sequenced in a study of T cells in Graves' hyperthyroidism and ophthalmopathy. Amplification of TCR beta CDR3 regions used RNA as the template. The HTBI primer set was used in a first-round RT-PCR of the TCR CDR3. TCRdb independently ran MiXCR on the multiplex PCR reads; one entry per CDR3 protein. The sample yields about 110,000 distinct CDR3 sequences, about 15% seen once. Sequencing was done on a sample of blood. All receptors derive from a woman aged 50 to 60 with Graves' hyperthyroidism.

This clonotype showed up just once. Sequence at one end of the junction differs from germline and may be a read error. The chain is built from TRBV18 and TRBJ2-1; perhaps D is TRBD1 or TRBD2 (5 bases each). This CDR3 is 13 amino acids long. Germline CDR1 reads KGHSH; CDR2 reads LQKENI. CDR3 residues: CASSRKRDDEQFF. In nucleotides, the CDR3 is TGCGCCAGCTCACGTAAAAGGGACGATGAGCAGTTCTTC.

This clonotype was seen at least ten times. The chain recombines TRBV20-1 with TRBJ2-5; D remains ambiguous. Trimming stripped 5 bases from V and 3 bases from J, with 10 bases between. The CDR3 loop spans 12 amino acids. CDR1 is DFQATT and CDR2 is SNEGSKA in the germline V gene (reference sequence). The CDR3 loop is CSAANSEETQYF. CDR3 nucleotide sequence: TGCAGTGCTGCGAACAGCGAAGAGACCCAGTACTTC.